This passage covers 6 T cell receptor beta chains from one sample sequenced in a study of T cell responses to AZD1222 COVID-19 vaccine (dated by TCRdb to the early 2020s). Library generation was performed with the immunoSEQ multiplex PCR assay. Drawn from immuneACCESS, this table holds only the in-frame rearrangements with V and J called that TCRdb kept. Clones are partly lost; checked studies trace under half to an unresolved V gene and leave the rest unexplained. The sample table contains some 140,000 clones; only one count was recorded for just under 95% of them. The top ten clones comprise roughly 7.1% of the sample. This specimen's time point label, per the study, means: about 28 days (+/-7) after the second vaccine dose. Sequences were derived from peripheral blood, sampled 28 days after the second AZD1222 dose. The receptors were gathered from an adult who received the AZD1222 COVID-19 vaccine.

The rearrangement links TRBV5-1 to TRBJ2-5; D remains ambiguous. V lost 4 bases and J 4 bases, leaving 20 bases between the germline ends. Germline CDR1 and CDR2: SGHRS and YFSETQ. This CDR3 has 16 residues. CDR3 loop: CASSLQTPSPGETQYF. The DNA of the CDR3 is TGCGCCAGCAGCCTACAAACCCCCTCTCCGGGAGAGACCCAGTACTTC.

This sequence joins TRBV10-1 and TRBJ2-7, with TRBD2 as a possible D gene (5 bases). The CDR3 is 16 residues long. Trimming stripped 2 bases from V and 3 bases from J, with 17 bases between. Germline CDR1 WNHNN, CDR2 SYGVQD (reference sequence). DNA of the CDR3: TGCGCCAGCAGTGAGGGCGGTTTTGGTCGGGACTACGAGCAGTACTTC. Translation: CASSEGGFGRDYEQYF.

The genes are TRBV5-1 and TRBJ1-4; TRBD1 aligns across 7 bases. The CDR3 is 15 amino acids. Trimming took 5 bases from V and 2 from J; bases not matched to a gene: 6. From germline, CDR1 is SGHRS and CDR2 YFSETQ. The CDR3 coding sequence is TGCGCCAGCAGTTACCTGACAGGGACTAATGAAAAACTGTTTTTT. It encodes CASSYLTGTNEKLFF.

This rearrangement joins TRBV19 to TRBJ2-1; weak D call: TRBD2 (5 bases). This CDR3 has 17 residues. V was trimmed by 5 bases and J by 2 bases, leaving 19 bases between them. Germline CDR1 reads LNHDA; CDR2 reads SQIVND (reference sequence). The DNA for the CDR3 is TGTGCCAGTAGTCGTTCGGGATTTCTTGGCGCCTACAATGAGCAGTTCTTC. Its protein is CASSRSGFLGAYNEQFF. Full variable domain (outside the CDR3, taken from reference TRBV19 and TRBJ2-1): DGGITQSPKYLFRKEGQNVTLSCEQNLNHDAMYWYRQDPGQGLRLIYYSQIVNDFQKGDIAEGYSVSREKKESFPLTVTSAQKNPTAFYLCASSRSGFLGAYNEQFFGPGTRLTVL.

This clone was counted a single time. This chain connects TRBV28 to TRBJ1-6; perhaps TRBD1 as D (5 bases). The germline V gene encodes CDR1 MDHEN and CDR2 SYDVKM. This CDR3 spans 18 amino acids. Trimming took off 8 bases at V and 1 base at J, with 21 bases between the two ends. In DNA form, the CDR3 reads TGTGCCAGCGGTAAACGGGGGGACCTCAGTTCCTATAATTCACCCCTCCACTTT. It encodes CASGKRGDLSSYNSPLHF.

The rearrangement uses TRBV4-1 and TRBJ1-4; D unresolved. Per germline, CDR1 MGHRA and CDR2 YSYEKL. The CDR3 is 16 amino acids. Trimming removed 4 bases at V and 2 bases at J, with 14 bases between. The CDR3 nucleotides read TGCGCCAGCAGCCCCGGTCGTGAGAGGACTAATGAAAAACTGTTTTTT. Encoded protein: CASSPGRERTNEKLFF.